This T cell receptor beta chain was found in a study of identical twins. MiXCR, applied by TCRdb to the 5' RACE reads, yields one record per CDR3 protein. The sample includes about 530,000 distinct CDR3 sequences, roughly 15% of them seen just once. Trimming shortened V by 6 bases and J by 4 bases, and 20 bases separated the two germline ends. Germline assignment: CDR1 MNHNS and CDR2 SASEGT. CDR3 length equals 16 residues. The sample was also reused in another study, on yellow fever vaccine responses in identical twins.

This receptor was identified in a woman younger than 30 in good health. The specimen was CD4+ T cells sorted from blood. The V call is TRBV6-1, the J call TRBJ2-3, with D maybe TRBD1 (6 bases). Here the CDR3 reads CASRVITGRGPDTQYF. CDR3 in DNA: TGTGCCAGCAGAGTAATCACAGGGCGAGGGCCAGATACGCAGTATTTT.